The 18 T cell receptor beta chains given below trace back to one sample, sequenced in a study of T cells expressing NK-cell markers. With the 5' RACE reads reprocessed, TCRdb shows one record per CDR3 protein and no DNA. The sample has 300,000 to 450,000 distinct CDR3 sequences. The specimen sequenced was blood T cells: a sorted CD56 or NKG2C T cell subset, CD4+ or CD8+ T cells, or bulk PBMC T cells (not recorded which). Every receptor here comes from a man aged 18-69 years in good health.

The V gene is TRBV10-3, the J gene TRBJ2-2. The CDR3 sequence is 12 residues long. Germline assignment: CDR1 ENHRY and CDR2 SYGVKD. The CDR3 spells CATGRSTGELFF.

The chain recombines TRBV20-1 with TRBJ1-1. The germline V gene has CDR1 DFQATT and CDR2 SNEGSKA (reference sequence). This CDR3 has 17 residues. The CDR3 protein is CSARDKDQTSRNTEAFF.

The chain links TRBV20-1 to TRBJ1-4. This CDR3 has 13 residues. Germline V gives CDR1 DFQATT, CDR2 SNEGSKA (reference sequence). CDR3 in amino acids: CSAPGTSGEKLFF.

V gene TRBV2 combines with J gene TRBJ1-5; TCRdb indicates TRBD1, and absent DNA this call remains unverified. This CDR3 has 14 residues. Germline V lookup: CDR1 SNHLY, CDR2 FYNNEI. CDR3: CASGGEGGNQPQHF.

CDR3 sequence reads: CASSKWPPRGAEKLFF. The rearrangement links TRBV21-1 to TRBJ1-4; TCRdb names TRBD1, which stays unverified in the absence of DNA. TRBV21-1 is annotated as a pseudogene. The CDR3 runs to 16 residues.

This chain links TRBV7-3 with TRBJ2-1; TCRdb reports TRBD2, a call that lacks DNA to check it against. Germline CDR1 reads SGHTA; CDR2 reads FQGTGA. The CDR3 runs to 16 residues. This CDR3 is CASSVTGTSGEFEQFF.

V usage is TRBV12-3 or TRBV12-4 and J usage is TRBJ1-5; there is no DNA to check the TCRdb D call of TRBD1. The CDR3 covers 18 residues. The chain's CDR3 is CASSGGWGAGAHSGPQHF.

The rearrangement links TRBV7-3 to TRBJ2-3; TCRdb designates TRBD1, a call that cannot be tested without DNA. This CDR3 has 15 residues. Germline V CDR1 and CDR2: SGHTA, FQGTGA. CDR3 protein: CASSFTGTSTDTQYF.

The chain uses TRBV6-5 and TRBJ2-5. The germline V gene has CDR1 MNHEY and CDR2 SVGAGI. The length of the CDR3 is 13 residues. The CDR3 spells CASSYSSFETQYF.

The chain combines TRBV18 with TRBJ1-6. The germline V gene has CDR1 KGHSH and CDR2 LQKENI. The CDR3 extends over 16 amino acids. CDR3 loop: CASSPTADSYNSPLHF.

The gene calls are TRBV2 and TRBJ2-3; the D call of TRBD2 rests on TCRdb alone, since no DNA is present to check it. The CDR3 totals 14 residues. Per the germline V gene, CDR1 is SNHLY and CDR2 is FYNNEI. The CDR3 spells CASSVVAGIDTQYF.

The V and J genes are TRBV12-3 or TRBV12-4 and TRBJ1-2; TCRdb proposes TRBD1, but this gene call is untestable without DNA. CDR3 length equals 14 residues. The CDR3 loop reads CASSPGAPDYGYTF.

The chain links TRBV5-5 to TRBJ2-6. Germline-derived CDR1 and CDR2 are SGHKS and YYEKEE (reference sequence). This CDR3 comprises 15 residues. The CDR3 spells CASSLAFPGANVLTF.

V usage is TRBV4-1 and J usage is TRBJ2-7; TCRdb's assignment of TRBD1 cannot be checked, as there is no DNA. Germline CDR1 is MGHRA and CDR2 is YSYEKL. The CDR3 runs 15 residues. CDR3 sequence: CASSQAPAVSYEQYF.

The chain links TRBV5-1 to TRBJ1-2; TCRdb's D call, TRBD1, is unchecked because there is no DNA. The CDR3 totals 14 residues. Germline V gene sequence: CDR1 SGHRS, CDR2 YFSETQ. CDR3 sequence reads: CASSVGGINYGYTF.

This chain uses TRBV20-1 with TRBJ2-5; TCRdb's D call of TRBD2 is untestable without DNA. The CDR3 sequence is 16 residues long. Per germline, CDR1 DFQATT and CDR2 SNEGSKA (reference sequence). CDR3 amino acids: CSARDNGGPLLETQYF.

The chain combines TRBV29-1 with TRBJ2-1; TCRdb names TRBD1, which stays unverified in the absence of DNA. Germline CDR1 reads SQVTM; CDR2 reads ANQGSEA. There are 14 residues in the CDR3. CDR3 protein: CSAKRDSPFNEQFF.

The chain recombines TRBV6-2 or TRBV6-3 with TRBJ1-4; TCRdb gives TRBD1 as the D gene, but with no DNA this cannot be confirmed. Germline V gene lookup returns CDR1 MNHEY and CDR2 SVGEGT. CDR3 size: 13 residues. The chain's CDR3 is CASSGTGRGKLFF.